This T cell receptor (beta chain) was recorded in a study of cytomegalovirus exposure and HLA in healthy donors. As for this clone: Its antigen is as yet unknown.

Study-wide findings and caveats: The authors listed approximately 150 TCR beta chains as cytomegalovirus-associated. Sequencing depth roughly uniform across donors was assumed in presence/absence analyses. Generally TCR sequences proved uncommon, though certain public TCRs appeared in numerous donors.

Researchers ran the PCR with 60 Vbeta and 13 Jbeta primers. TCRdb's copy holds only in-frame clones and misses some; the assay was immunoSEQ multiplex PCR. The sample has roughly 160,000 clones; about three quarters are singletons. The germline gives CDR1 MNHEY, CDR2 SVGAGI. This CDR3 region has 15 residues. V lost 9 bases to trimming and J lost 0 bases, with 14 bases between them. Sequencing input: PBMCs. This clonotype originated in a girl aged 10-17 years in good health and CMV-seronegative. The V call is TRBV6-5, the J call TRBJ2-2; TRBD2 might be the D (5 bases). Here the CDR3 DNA reads TGTGCCAGAGCGGCGGGCCCCCCGAACACCGGGGAGCTGTTTTTT. Translating it yields CARAAGPPNTGELFF.